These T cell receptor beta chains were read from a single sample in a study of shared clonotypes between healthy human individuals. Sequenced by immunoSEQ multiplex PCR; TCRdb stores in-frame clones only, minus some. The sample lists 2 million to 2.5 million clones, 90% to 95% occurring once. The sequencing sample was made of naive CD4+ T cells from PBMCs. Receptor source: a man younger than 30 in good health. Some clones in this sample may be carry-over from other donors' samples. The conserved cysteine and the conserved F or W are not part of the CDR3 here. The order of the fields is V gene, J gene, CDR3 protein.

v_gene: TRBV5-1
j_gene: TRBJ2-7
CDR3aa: ASALMGQGSEQY

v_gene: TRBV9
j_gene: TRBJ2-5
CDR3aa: ASSGQGPETQY

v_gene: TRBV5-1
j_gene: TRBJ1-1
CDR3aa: ASSLAIGVTEAF

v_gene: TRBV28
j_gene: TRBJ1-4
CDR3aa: ASSPMNRGNEKLF

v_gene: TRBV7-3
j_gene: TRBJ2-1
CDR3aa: ASSSGRAQF

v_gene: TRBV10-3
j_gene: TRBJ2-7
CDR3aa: ATSREGAYEQY

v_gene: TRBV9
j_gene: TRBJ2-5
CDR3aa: ASSVDYRTGGETQY

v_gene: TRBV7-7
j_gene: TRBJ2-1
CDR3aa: ASSLEIGHGNEQF

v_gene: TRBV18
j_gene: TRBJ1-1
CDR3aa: ASSPFRQGMNTEAF

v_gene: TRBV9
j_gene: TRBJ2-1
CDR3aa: ASSVEVLGGPVEQF

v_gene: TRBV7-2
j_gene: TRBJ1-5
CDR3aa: ASSLVRAQPQH

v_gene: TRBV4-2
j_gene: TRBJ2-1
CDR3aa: ASSARGLAGPDEQF

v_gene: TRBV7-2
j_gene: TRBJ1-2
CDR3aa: ASSLKTDGYT

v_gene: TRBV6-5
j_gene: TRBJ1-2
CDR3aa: ASSWDRGLTPYGYT

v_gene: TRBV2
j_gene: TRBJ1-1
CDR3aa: ASSWTVNTEAF

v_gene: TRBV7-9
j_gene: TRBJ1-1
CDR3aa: ASSLALNRAATEAF

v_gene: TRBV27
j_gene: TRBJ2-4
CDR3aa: ASSFRGQGENIQY

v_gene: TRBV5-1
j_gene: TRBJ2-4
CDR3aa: ASSPRTGGTAKNIQY

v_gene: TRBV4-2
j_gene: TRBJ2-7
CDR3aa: ASSPRQGTYEQY

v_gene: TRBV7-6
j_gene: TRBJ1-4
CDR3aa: ASSLSVGFVATNEKLF

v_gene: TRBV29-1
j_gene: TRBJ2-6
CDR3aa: SVPEGQGAPGANVLT

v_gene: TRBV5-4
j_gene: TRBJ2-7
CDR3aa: ASSPLGRDYEQY

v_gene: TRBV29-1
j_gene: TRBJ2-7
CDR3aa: SVVGGRAYEQY

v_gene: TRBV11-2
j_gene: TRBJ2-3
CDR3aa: ASSLGGLESY

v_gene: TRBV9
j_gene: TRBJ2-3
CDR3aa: ASSDLPQASDTQY

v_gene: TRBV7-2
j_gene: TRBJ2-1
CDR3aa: ASSDRTLNNEQF

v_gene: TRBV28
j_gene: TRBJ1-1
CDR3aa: ASSLLSPRDTNTEAF

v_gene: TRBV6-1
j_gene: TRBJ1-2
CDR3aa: ASRVRGRNPYGYT

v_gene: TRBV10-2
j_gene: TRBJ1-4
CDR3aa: ASSEAGVNEKLF

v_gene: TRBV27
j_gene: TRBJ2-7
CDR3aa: ASRIGLKTYEQY

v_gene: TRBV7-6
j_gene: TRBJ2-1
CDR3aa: ASSPGAGLAGGEQF

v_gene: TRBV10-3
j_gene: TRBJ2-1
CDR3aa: AIGLTSGRVSYNEQF

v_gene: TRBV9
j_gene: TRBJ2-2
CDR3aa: ASSTRTGAGELF

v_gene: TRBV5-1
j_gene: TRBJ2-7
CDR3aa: ASSLQLKDEQY

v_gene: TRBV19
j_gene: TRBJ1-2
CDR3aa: ASSIRGRGYT

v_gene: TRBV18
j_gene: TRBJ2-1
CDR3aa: ASSRVGAEQF

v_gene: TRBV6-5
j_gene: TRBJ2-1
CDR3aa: ASSYTKGSYNEQF

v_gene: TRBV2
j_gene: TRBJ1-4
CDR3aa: ASNSVANEKLF

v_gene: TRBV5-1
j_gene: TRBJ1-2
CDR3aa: ASSSRTGPANYGYT

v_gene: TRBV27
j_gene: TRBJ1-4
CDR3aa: ASSRGSNEKLF

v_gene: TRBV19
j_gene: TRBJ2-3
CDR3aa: ASNAGAGDTQY

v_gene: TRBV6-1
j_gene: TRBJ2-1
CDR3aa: ASSTGQGGNEQF

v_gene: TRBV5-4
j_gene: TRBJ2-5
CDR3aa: ASSYGTVTQETQY

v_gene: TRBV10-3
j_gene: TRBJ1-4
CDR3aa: AISESRDPPGGEKLF

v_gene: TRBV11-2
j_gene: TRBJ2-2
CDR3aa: ASSAVGSEVGELF